Below are 21 T cell receptor beta chains sequenced from a single sample in a study of radiotherapy plus CTLA-4 blockade in lung cancer. Profiled with immunoSEQ multiplex PCR; TCRdb holds only in-frame clones, not every one. The sample contains about 80,000 clones, approximately 80% of which appear only once. Sequencing used peripheral blood, obtained from a patient treated with radiotherapy plus ipilimumab. These TCRs come from a human donor with non-small cell lung cancer who had stable disease on radiotherapy plus ipilimumab.

J is TRBJ2-7 and V is TRBV11-2; possible D gene TRBD1, 5 bases. The V end was cut by 3 bases, the J end by 3 bases, with 15 bases between. CDR3 length: 15 amino acids. Germline V gives CDR1 SGHAT, CDR2 FQNNGV. Here the CDR3 DNA reads TGTGCCAGCAGCTTTATAGGGCAGGACAACTACGAGCAGTACTTC. Encoded protein: CASSFIGQDNYEQYF.

A single count supports this clone. The V gene is TRBV5-4, the J gene TRBJ2-1; 7 nucleotides line up with TRBD1. The V segment lost 4 bases and the J segment 0 bases; nucleotides outside the gene matches: 4. Germline CDR1 reads SGHNT; CDR2 reads YYREEE (reference sequence). The CDR3 has 15 amino acids. The CDR3 sequence: CASSRRDSSYNEQFF. DNA of the CDR3: TGTGCCAGCAGCCGCCGGGACAGCTCCTACAATGAGCAGTTCTTC.

The V call is TRBV5-1, the J call TRBJ2-3; the D call may be TRBD1 or TRBD2 (5 bases each). Trimming removed 4 bases from V and 2 bases from J, with 11 bases in between. Germline CDR1 reads SGHRS; CDR2 reads YFSETQ. The CDR3 consists of 14 residues. The CDR3: CASSHRDPTDTQYF. The CDR3, as DNA: TGCGCCAGCAGCCACCGGGACCCCACAGATACGCAGTATTTT.

The chain links TRBV4-2 to TRBJ2-1; D not resolved. The CDR3 is 13 amino acids. Germline loops: CDR1 LGHNA, CDR2 YNFKEQ. The V end was cut by 4 bases, the J end by 10 bases, with 14 bases between. The CDR3 is CASSPWVGEEQFF. As DNA, the CDR3 is TGTGCCAGCAGCCCTTGGGTTGGCGAAGAGCAGTTCTTC.

The V and J genes are TRBV28 and TRBJ1-4; D call uncertain. V was trimmed by 4 bases and J by 7 bases, leaving 10 bases between them. CDR1 and CDR2 from the germline V gene are MDHEN and SYDVKM. The CDR3 is 13 amino acids. CDR3: CASSSYSGEKLFF. The DNA of the CDR3 is TGTGCCAGCAGTTCCTATTCTGGTGAAAAACTGTTTTTT.

The chain uses TRBV6-4 and TRBJ2-3; D may be TRBD2 (5 bases). Germline V gives CDR1 MRHNA, CDR2 SNTAGT. V was trimmed by 0 bases and J by 15 bases, leaving 16 bases between them. The CDR3 runs 13 residues. The CDR3 coding sequence is TGTGCCAGCAGTGACTCGAGTCGCGGGCCACCTTATTTT. This sequence encodes CASSDSSRGPPYF.

The chain joins TRBV29-1 to TRBJ2-5; possibly TRBD2 for D (7 bases). V was shortened by 2 bases and J by 6 bases, with 16 bases between the two germline ends. CDR3 length: 14 residues. The germline gives CDR1 SQVTM, CDR2 ANQGSEA. This CDR3 reads CSVEKGRGGKTQYF. CDR3 DNA: TGCAGCGTTGAAAAGGGCAGGGGAGGGAAGACCCAGTACTTC. Using reference TRBV29-1 and TRBJ2-5 for the parts outside the CDR3, the full variable domain is SAVISQKPSRDICQRGTSLTIQCQVDSQVTMMFWYRQQPGQSLTLIATANQGSEATYESGFVIDKFPISRPNLTFSTLTVSNMSPEDSSIYLCSVEKGRGGKTQYFGPGTRLLVL.

V is TRBV5-5 and J is TRBJ2-5, with D perhaps assigned TRBD1 or TRBD2 (5 bases each). Germline CDR1 is SGHKS and CDR2 is YYEKEE (reference sequence). The V and J ends lost 0 bases and 1 base respectively, with 16 bases between them. The CDR3 contains 17 residues. The CDR3 here is CASSLAPPGTGQETQYF. The CDR3 coding sequence is TGTGCCAGCAGCTTGGCCCCCCCGGGGACGGGCCAAGAGACCCAGTACTTC.

The V gene is TRBV9, the J gene TRBJ2-1; possible D gene TRBD2, 6 bases. CDR1 SGDLS and CDR2 YYNGEE come from the germline V gene. Between the trimmed V and J ends, which lost 3 bases and 3 bases, there was a span of 13 bases. This CDR3 spans 15 amino acids. DNA for the CDR3: TGTGCCAGCAGCGAACGACTAGATCACTACAATGAGCAGTTCTTC. It specifies CASSERLDHYNEQFF.

The gene calls are TRBV7-9 and TRBJ1-3; no firm D call. Trimming pared 5 bases from V and 2 bases from J, leaving 10 bases between. CDR1 is SEHNR, CDR2 FQNEAQ, per germline (reference sequence). There are 14 residues in the CDR3. The CDR3 DNA is TGTGCCAGCAGCCCCCGGGCAACTGGAAACACCATATATTTT. Residues: CASSPRATGNTIYF.

V is TRBV6-5 and J is TRBJ1-2; the D is unclear. Trimming cost V 7 bases and J 8 bases, with 14 bases left between them. Looked up from germline, CDR1 is MNHEY and CDR2 is SVGAGI. The CDR3 loop spans 12 amino acids. The CDR3: CASTDLYGGYTF. DNA for the CDR3: TGTGCCAGCACAGACCTCTATGGAGGCTACACCTTC.

This chain connects TRBV7-9 to TRBJ2-5, with 7 nucleotides matching TRBD2. CDR3 size: 12 residues. V gave up 7 bases and J gave up 5 bases; unmatched junction bases: 4. From germline, CDR1 is SEHNR and CDR2 FQNEAQ (reference sequence). The CDR3 loop is CASISGGETQYF. In DNA, the CDR3 is TGTGCCAGCATTTCCGGGGGGGAGACCCAGTACTTC. The complete variable domain, with remaining parts taken from reference TRBV7-9 and TRBJ2-5, reads DTGVSQNPRHKITKRGQNVTFRCDPISEHNRLYWYRQTLGQGPEFLTYFQNEAQLEKSRLLSDRFSAERPKGSFSTLEIQRTEQGDSAMYLCASISGGETQYFGPGTRLLVL.

The chain employs TRBV5-6 and TRBJ1-6; 7 nucleotides agree with TRBD1. J gave up 7 bases and V 0 bases, and 4 bases lay outside the gene matches. The CDR3 covers 15 residues. CDR1 and CDR2 from the germline V gene are SGHDT and YYEEEE. CDR3 DNA sequence: TGTGCCAGCAGCTTGGGACAGGGAGGCAATTCACCCCTCCACTTT. It yields the protein CASSLGQGGNSPLHF.

This chain connects TRBV21-1 to TRBJ2-5; TRBD2 is the table's D call and was not checked against the DNA. TRBV21-1 is a known pseudogene. This CDR3 has 16 amino acids. CDR3 DNA: TGTGCCAGCGATCCGTCCGTGGGAGCGGGAGGACGGACCCAGTACTTC. It encodes CASDPSVGAGGRTQYF.

CDR3 in DNA: TGTGCCAGTAGTCCCGGGACAGCCGTCGGGACCCAGTACTTC. This translates into CASSPGTAVGTQYF. The chain carries TRBV19 and TRBJ2-5, with TRBD1 matching over 7 bases. Trimming removed 5 bases from V and 7 bases from J; junction bases left unmatched: 10. The CDR3 has 14 amino acids. Per the germline V gene, CDR1 is LNHDA and CDR2 is SQIVND (reference sequence).

The chain couples TRBV28 to TRBJ2-2; D may be TRBD1 or TRBD2 (6 bases each). Germline V gene data show CDR1 as MDHEN and CDR2 as SYDVKM. V was shortened by 6 bases and J by 5 bases, with 10 bases between the two germline ends. The length of the CDR3 is 13 residues. The DNA for the CDR3 is TGTGCCAGCAGGCCGGGGGCGACCGGGGAGCTGTTTTTT. This encodes CASRPGATGELFF.

The CDR3 nucleotides are TGCGCCAGCAGGGAGAACTACAATGAGCAGTTCTTC. Translation gives CASRENYNEQFF. V gene TRBV5-1 combines with J gene TRBJ2-1, with no clear D. The CDR3 loop spans 12 amino acids. Germline CDR1 reads SGHRS; CDR2 reads YFSETQ. The V end was cut by 5 bases, the J end by 3 bases, with 6 bases between.

The V call is TRBV20-1, the J call TRBJ1-1; no definite D call. Germline CDR1 is DFQATT and CDR2 is SNEGSKA (reference sequence). V gave up 0 bases and J gave up 9 bases, with 8 bases separating them. The CDR3 consists of 11 residues. CDR3 amino acids: CSARDGPKAFF. As DNA, the CDR3 is TGCAGTGCTAGAGATGGCCCTAAAGCTTTCTTT.

The chain recombines TRBV15 with TRBJ1-3; TRBD1 matches at 7 bases. This CDR3 is built from 16 residues. Germline values: CDR1 LNHNV, CDR2 YYDKDF (reference sequence). The J segment lost 2 bases and the V segment lost 3 bases, leaving 7 bases of the junction unmatched. Here the CDR3 reads CATSRAPTGAGNTIYF. As DNA, the CDR3 is TGTGCCACCAGCAGGGCTCCTACAGGGGCTGGAAACACCATATATTTT.

This chain links TRBV2 with TRBJ1-5, with 9 bases that match TRBD1. The CDR3 has 13 residues. Trimming cost V 6 bases and J 7 bases; bases outside gene matches: 4. Germline CDR1 is SNHLY and CDR2 is FYNNEI. The CDR3 sequence is CASRRDRAQPQHF. The CDR3 nucleotides read TGTGCCAGCAGGCGGGACAGGGCCCAGCCCCAGCATTTT.

The rearrangement uses TRBV7-2 and TRBJ2-7, with D unclear. Trimming shortened V by 2 bases and J by 3 bases, and 5 bases separated the two germline ends. The CDR3 consists of 12 residues. The germline CDR1 and CDR2 sequences are SGHTA and FQGNSA. The CDR3 DNA reads as TGTGCCAGCAGCTTAAACCTCTACGAGCAGTACTTC. Translation: CASSLNLYEQYF.